Listed below are T cell receptor beta chains from one sample, sequenced in a study of blood T cells in healthy people across ages. TCRdb re-analysed the 5' RACE reads in MiXCR, keeping a single row per CDR3 protein. Among approximately 1,000,000 distinct CDR3 sequences listed, more than 35% were seen once. What was sequenced was blood. Receptor source: a woman aged 55-69 years in good health. Each CDR3 is given with its conserved first and last residue. A D gene is named only where the DNA matches it firmly. Not all rows give a size; the values are once, few, many and, for expanded clones, a class.

d_gene,j_gene,v_gene,abundance,CDR3aa,CDR3nt
NA,TRBJ2-3,TRBV6-1,NA,CASSRRTESTDTQYF,TGTGCCAGCAGTCGGCGAACCGAGAGCACAGATACGCAGTATTTT
NA,TRBJ2-7,TRBV12-3/TRBV12-4,NA,CASSFYRGFLYEQYF,TGTGCCAGCAGTTTCTACCGGGGGTTCCTCTACGAGCAGTACTTC
NA,TRBJ2-3,TRBV7-9,NA,CASRPGGEDTQYF,TGTGCCAGCAGACCGGGCGGCGAGGATACGCAGTATTTT
TRBD1,TRBJ2-3,TRBV25-1,few,CASSESTGTGGITDTQYF,TGTGCCAGCAGTGAATCAACCGGGACAGGGGGGATCACAGATACGCAGTATTTT
NA,TRBJ2-7,TRBV7-9,many,CASSLQGFGEQYF,TGTGCCAGCAGCTTACAGGGGTTTGGTGAGCAGTACTTC
TRBD2,TRBJ2-7,TRBV27,NA,CASSFGTSEIYEQYF,TGTGCCAGCAGTTTCGGGACTAGTGAGATCTACGAGCAGTACTTC
NA,TRBJ2-3,TRBV25-1,NA,CASTSSAFVFTADTQYF,TGTGCCAGCACCTCGTCGGCCTTTGTCTTCACGGCGGATACGCAGTATTTT
NA,TRBJ2-5,TRBV6-2/TRBV6-3,NA,CASSINTETQYF,TGTGCCAGCAGTATAAATACTGAGACCCAGTACTTC
TRBD2,TRBJ2-7,TRBV20-1,NA,CSARTGLATHEQYF,TGCAGTGCTAGGACCGGACTAGCGACCCACGAGCAGTACTTC
TRBD1,TRBJ1-5,TRBV20-1,NA,CSASISSGQGIRPQHF,TGCAGTGCTAGTATTTCATCGGGACAGGGAATACGGCCCCAGCATTTT
NA,TRBJ2-1,TRBV20-1,NA,CSARDWRSVVDEQFF,TGCAGTGCTAGAGATTGGAGGTCTGTTGTCGATGAGCAGTTCTTC
NA,TRBJ2-7,TRBV5-1,NA,CASSLVSARGGEQYF,TGCGCCAGCAGCTTGGTTTCCGCGAGGGGAGGCGAGCAGTACTTC
NA,TRBJ2-7,TRBV7-9,NA,CASSFGPEVTYEQYF,TGTGCCAGCAGCTTTGGGCCGGAAGTTACCTACGAGCAGTACTTC
TRBD1,TRBJ2-1,TRBV6-5,NA,CASNADRARNEQFF,TGTGCCAGCAACGCGGACAGGGCGAGGAATGAGCAGTTCTTC
TRBD1,TRBJ1-1,TRBV12-3/TRBV12-4,NA,CASSPVPGQGGEAFF,TGTGCCAGCAGTCCGGTCCCGGGACAGGGTGGTGAAGCTTTCTTT
NA,TRBJ2-7,TRBV2,NA,CASSEVAPTGPHYEQYF,TGTGCCAGCAGTGAAGTGGCCCCGACAGGTCCCCACTACGAGCAGTACTTC
NA,TRBJ2-4,TRBV5-1,NA,CASSLTTGTPSGEQYF,TGCGCCAGCAGCTTGACCACCGGGACTCCCTCGGGAGAGCAGTACTTC
NA,TRBJ2-3,TRBV12-3/TRBV12-4,few,CASSPKWIDTQYF,TGTGCCAGCAGTCCCAAGTGGATAGATACGCAGTATTTT
TRBD2,TRBJ2-1,TRBV19,NA,CATCAVSGIRNEQFF,TGTGCCACCTGTGCGGTGAGCGGGATACGCAATGAGCAGTTCTTC
NA,TRBJ2-2,TRBV5-1,NA,CASSFGTTRGTGELFF,TGCGCCAGCAGCTTTGGGACAACAAGGGGCACCGGGGAGCTGTTTTTT
TRBD1,TRBJ1-1,TRBV28,NA,CASSSRDRTNTEAFF,TGTGCCAGCAGTTCCCGGGACAGGACGAACACTGAAGCTTTCTTT
NA,TRBJ2-1,TRBV2,few,CASSGQGTYNEQFF,TGTGCCAGCAGTGGGCAGGGGACCTACAATGAGCAGTTCTTC
NA,TRBJ1-5,TRBV5-1,NA,CASSLGGLRQPQHF,TGCGCCAGCAGCTTGGGAGGGCTCCGGCAGCCCCAGCATTTT
NA,TRBJ2-7,TRBV6-5,many,CASSLADSSYEQYF,TGTGCCAGCAGTTTAGCGGACAGCTCCTACGAGCAGTACTTC
TRBD2,TRBJ2-1,TRBV20-1,few,CSARDLGEGLRSYNEQFF,TGCAGTGCTAGAGATTTGGGGGAGGGCCTTCGCTCCTACAATGAGCAGTTCTTC
TRBD1,TRBJ2-7,TRBV20-1,NA,CSARDSGTGYSSEQYF,TGCAGTGCTAGAGATTCGGGGACAGGGTATAGTAGCGAGCAGTACTTC
TRBD2,TRBJ2-5,TRBV10-1,NA,CASSESALAVQYF,TGCGCCAGCAGTGAGTCCGCGCTAGCGGTGCAGTACTTC
NA,TRBJ2-7,TRBV7-8,NA,CASSSRTGRGTSGYEQYF,TGTGCCAGCAGCAGCCGGACAGGGCGAGGGACTAGTGGCTACGAGCAGTACTTC
NA,TRBJ2-7,TRBV28,NA,CASSFGFAEGSYEQYF,TGTGCCAGCAGTTTTGGGTTCGCGGAAGGATCCTACGAGCAGTACTTC
TRBD1,TRBJ2-7,TRBV27,few,CASSIDRVNEQYF,TGTGCCAGCAGTATTGACAGGGTCAACGAGCAGTACTTC
TRBD1,TRBJ2-5,TRBV12-3/TRBV12-4,few,CASSLKGAGVGETQYF,TGTGCCAGCAGTTTAAAGGGGGCTGGCGTCGGAGAGACCCAGTACTTC
NA,TRBJ1-1,TRBV11-2,NA,CASSLGFQGNTEAFF,TGTGCCAGCAGCTTAGGTTTCCAGGGTAACACTGAAGCTTTCTTT
NA,TRBJ2-6,TRBV4-1,NA,CASSQDATAGANVLTF,TGCGCCAGCAGCCAAGATGCTACGGCTGGGGCCAACGTCCTGACTTTC
TRBD2,TRBJ2-3,TRBV6-5,many,CASGLAGVDTQYF,TGTGCCAGCGGATTAGCGGGAGTGGATACGCAGTATTTT
NA,TRBJ2-1,TRBV13,NA,CASSYRLGERNNEQFF,TGTGCCAGCAGCTATAGACTGGGGGAGAGGAACAATGAGCAGTTCTTC
TRBD1,TRBJ2-5,TRBV29-1,NA,CSVGEGQGKETQYF,TGCAGCGTTGGGGAGGGACAGGGAAAGGAGACCCAGTACTTC
TRBD1,TRBJ2-5,TRBV10-3,few,CAVRDRGGETQYF,TGTGCCGTCCGGGACAGGGGTGGGGAGACCCAGTACTTC
TRBD1,TRBJ2-5,TRBV9,few,CASSPRGQGAYNEQYF,TGTGCCAGCAGCCCCCGTGGACAGGGGGCCTACAATGAGCAGTACTTC
TRBD2,TRBJ2-5,TRBV27,once,CASSFWTSGRGEQYF,TGTGCCAGCAGTTTCTGGACTAGCGGGAGAGGTGAGCAGTACTTC
NA,TRBJ1-2,TRBV2,NA,CASRGGGAHYGYTF,TGTGCCAGCAGGGGGGGGGGCGCGCACTATGGCTACACCTTC
TRBD1,TRBJ2-3,TRBV5-5,NA,CASSLMQGGTDTQYF,TGTGCCAGCAGCTTGATGCAGGGGGGCACAGATACGCAGTATTTT
NA,TRBJ1-6,TRBV20-1,NA,CSARTRQHSPLHF,TGCAGTGCTAGAACCCGACAACATTCACCCCTCCACTTT
TRBD1,TRBJ1-2,TRBV12-5,few,CASGLAPKTGFPYGYTF,TGTGCTAGTGGTTTGGCCCCCAAGACAGGGTTCCCATATGGCTACACCTTC
TRBD1,TRBJ1-5,TRBV7-9,NA,CASSLAGQNDQPQHF,TGTGCCAGCAGCTTAGCGGGACAGAACGATCAGCCCCAGCATTTT
TRBD2,TRBJ2-7,TRBV20-1,NA,CSAPRLAGGYEQYF,TGCAGTGCTCCTAGACTAGCGGGAGGCTACGAGCAGTACTTC
NA,TRBJ2-5,TRBV12-3/TRBV12-4,many,CASSLEGWAYQETQYF,TGTGCCAGCAGTTTAGAGGGGTGGGCGTACCAAGAGACCCAGTACTTC
TRBD1,TRBJ1-6,TRBV27,few,CASSLDTGVGSPLHF,TGTGCCAGCAGTTTAGATACAGGGGTAGGGTCACCCCTCCACTTT
TRBD2,TRBJ2-5,TRBV5-1,once,CASRSSGTKETQYF,TGCGCCAGCAGGTCTAGCGGGACAAAAGAGACCCAGTACTTC
NA,TRBJ2-2,TRBV11-2,NA,CASSLALGDTGELFF,TGTGCCAGCAGCTTAGCCCTGGGGGACACCGGGGAGCTGTTTTTT
NA,TRBJ1-2,TRBV6-1,NA,CASIFEQVTYGYTF,TGTGCCAGCATCTTCGAGCAGGTCACCTATGGCTACACCTTC
NA,TRBJ2-5,TRBV18,NA,CASSPSTRQETQYF,TGTGCCAGCTCACCATCGACTAGACAAGAGACCCAGTACTTC
NA,TRBJ1-2,TRBV28,NA,CASSLLGGGGYTF,TGTGCCAGCTCCCTCCTCGGGGGCGGGGGCTACACCTTC
NA,TRBJ2-1,TRBV20-1,few,CSARGATRNEQFF,TGCAGTGCTAGAGGTGCTACACGGAATGAGCAGTTCTTC
NA,TRBJ2-7,TRBV29-1,few,CSVEIPGRMRTYEQYF,TGCAGCGTTGAAATCCCTGGCAGGATGCGAACCTACGAGCAGTACTTC
TRBD2,TRBJ2-7,TRBV20-1,once,CSARGLAGQYF,TGCAGTGCTAGAGGACTAGCGGGGCAGTACTTC
NA,TRBJ2-1,TRBV30,NA,CAWSGLGAGEQFF,TGTGCCTGGAGTGGGCTAGGGGCGGGAGAGCAGTTCTTC
NA,TRBJ2-5,TRBV7-9,many,CASSLARGQETQYF,TGTGCCAGCAGCTTAGCCAGGGGACAAGAGACCCAGTACTTC